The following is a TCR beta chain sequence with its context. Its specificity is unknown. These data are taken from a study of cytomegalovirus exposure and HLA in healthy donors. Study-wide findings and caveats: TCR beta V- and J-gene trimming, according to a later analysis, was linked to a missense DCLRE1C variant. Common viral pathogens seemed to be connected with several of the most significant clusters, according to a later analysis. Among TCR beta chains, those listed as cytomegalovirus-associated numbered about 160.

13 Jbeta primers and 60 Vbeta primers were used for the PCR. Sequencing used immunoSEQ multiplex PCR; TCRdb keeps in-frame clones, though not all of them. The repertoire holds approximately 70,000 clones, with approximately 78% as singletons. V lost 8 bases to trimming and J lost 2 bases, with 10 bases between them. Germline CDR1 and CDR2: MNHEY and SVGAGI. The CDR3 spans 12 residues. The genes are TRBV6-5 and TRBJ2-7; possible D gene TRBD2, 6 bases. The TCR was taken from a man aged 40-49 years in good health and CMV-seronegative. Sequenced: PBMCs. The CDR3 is CASGGFTYEQYF. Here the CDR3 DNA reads TGTGCCAGCGGAGGGTTCACCTACGAGCAGTACTTC.